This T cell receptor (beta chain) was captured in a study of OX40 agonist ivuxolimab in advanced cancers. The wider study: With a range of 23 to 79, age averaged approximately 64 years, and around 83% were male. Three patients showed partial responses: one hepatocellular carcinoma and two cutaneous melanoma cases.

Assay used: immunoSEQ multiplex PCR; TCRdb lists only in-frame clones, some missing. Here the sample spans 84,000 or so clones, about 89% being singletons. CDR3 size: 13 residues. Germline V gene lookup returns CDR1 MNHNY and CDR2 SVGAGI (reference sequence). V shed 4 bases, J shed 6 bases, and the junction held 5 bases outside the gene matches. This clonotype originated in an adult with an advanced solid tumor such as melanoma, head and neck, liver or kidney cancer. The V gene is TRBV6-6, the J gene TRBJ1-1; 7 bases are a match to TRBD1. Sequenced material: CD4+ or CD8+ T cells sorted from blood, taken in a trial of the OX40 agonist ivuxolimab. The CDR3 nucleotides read TGTGCCAGCAGTTTCCCGACAGGGTCTGAAGCTTTCTTT. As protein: CASSFPTGSEAFF.